This T cell receptor (beta chain) is from a study of long-term antiretroviral therapy in people with HIV. Findings of the study overall: Upon ART, diversity increased but remained lower than transplant donor controls.

They ran version v3.0 of the immunoSEQ assay at survey level. Clones were sequenced by immunoSEQ multiplex PCR, and TCRdb holds only the in-frame ones, with some missing. Counted here are about 20,000 clones, less than 95% occurring once; the ten biggest clones make up 7.5% to 10%. In the case of this clone: Its antigen is not identified.

The cryopreserved samples used held roughly 0.9-11 million PBMC prior to extraction of DNA. Germline V gives CDR1 LGHNA, CDR2 YSLEER. This CDR3 has 21 residues. The trim removed 2 bases at V and 0 bases at J, leaving 14 bases unmatched. The sequenced sample was unsorted PBMCs, obtained approximately 4.2 years before starting antiretroviral therapy. The chain has TRBV4-3 and TRBJ2-2; 11 nucleotides line up with TRBD2. The TCR sequence derives from a woman between 25 and 40 years old with HIV. The CDR3 bases are TGCGCCAGCAGCCAAAAGGGGCTAGCGGGGGGATTTTTCGCGAACACCGGGGAGCTGTTTTTT. As protein: CASSQKGLAGGFFANTGELFF.